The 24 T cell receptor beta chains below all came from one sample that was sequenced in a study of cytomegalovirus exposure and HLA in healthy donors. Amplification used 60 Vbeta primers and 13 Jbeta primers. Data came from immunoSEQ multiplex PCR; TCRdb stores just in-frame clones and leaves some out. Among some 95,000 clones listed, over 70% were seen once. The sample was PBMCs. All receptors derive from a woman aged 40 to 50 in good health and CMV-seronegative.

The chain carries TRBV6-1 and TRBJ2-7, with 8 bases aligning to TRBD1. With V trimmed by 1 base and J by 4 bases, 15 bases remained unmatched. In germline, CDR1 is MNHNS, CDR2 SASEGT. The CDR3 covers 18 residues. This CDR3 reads CASSEVGQGFTGGYEQYF. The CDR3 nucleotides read TGTGCCAGCAGTGAAGTTGGACAGGGCTTCACTGGGGGATACGAGCAGTACTTC.

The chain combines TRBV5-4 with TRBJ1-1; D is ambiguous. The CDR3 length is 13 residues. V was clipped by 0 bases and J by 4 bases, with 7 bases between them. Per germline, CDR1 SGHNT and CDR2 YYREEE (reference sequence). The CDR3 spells CASSLGGSTEAFF. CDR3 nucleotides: TGTGCCAGCAGCTTGGGAGGGTCCACTGAAGCTTTCTTT.

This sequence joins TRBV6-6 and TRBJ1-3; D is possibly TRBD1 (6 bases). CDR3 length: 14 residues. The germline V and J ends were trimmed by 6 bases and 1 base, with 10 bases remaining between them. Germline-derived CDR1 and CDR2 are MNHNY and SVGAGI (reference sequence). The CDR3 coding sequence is TGTGCCAGCAGGGGGGGGGCTTCTGGAAACACCATATATTTT. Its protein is CASRGGASGNTIYF.

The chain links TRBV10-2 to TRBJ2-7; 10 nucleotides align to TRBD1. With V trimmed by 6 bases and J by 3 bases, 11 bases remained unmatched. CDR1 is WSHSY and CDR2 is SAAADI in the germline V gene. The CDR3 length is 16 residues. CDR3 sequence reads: CASRPDPGQGYYEQYF. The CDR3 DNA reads TGCGCCAGCAGGCCTGATCCGGGACAGGGGTACTACGAGCAGTACTTC.

Written as DNA, the CDR3 is TGTGCCAGCAGCTTAGAGGCAGGGGTTGGAAACACCATATATTTT. This gives the protein CASSLEAGVGNTIYF. This rearrangement joins TRBV7-9 to TRBJ1-3, with D possibly TRBD1 on 6 matching bases. Germline lookup yields CDR1 SEHNR and CDR2 FQNEAQ (reference sequence). The germline V and J ends were trimmed by 1 base and 3 bases, with 10 bases remaining between them. This CDR3 is built from 15 residues. The variable domain in full, completed from reference TRBV7-9 and TRBJ1-3, reads DTGVSQNPRHKITKRGQNVTFRCDPISEHNRLYWYRQTLGQGPEFLTYFQNEAQLEKSRLLSDRFSAERPKGSFSTLEIQRTEQGDSAMYLCASSLEAGVGNTIYFGEGSWLTVV.

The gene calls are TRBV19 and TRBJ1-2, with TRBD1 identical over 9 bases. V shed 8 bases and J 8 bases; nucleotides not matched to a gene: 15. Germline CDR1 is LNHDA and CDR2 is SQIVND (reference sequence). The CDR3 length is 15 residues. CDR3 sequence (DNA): TGTGCCAGTTCCCACCGGGGACAGGGAATAGGCGGCTACACCTTC. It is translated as CASSHRGQGIGGYTF.

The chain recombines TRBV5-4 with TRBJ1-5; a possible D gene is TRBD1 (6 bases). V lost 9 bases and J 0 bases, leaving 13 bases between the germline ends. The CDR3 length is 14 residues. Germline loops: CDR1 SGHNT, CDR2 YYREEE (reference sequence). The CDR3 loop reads CANGQTDSNQPQHF. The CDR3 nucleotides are TGTGCCAACGGACAGACCGATAGCAATCAGCCCCAGCATTTT.

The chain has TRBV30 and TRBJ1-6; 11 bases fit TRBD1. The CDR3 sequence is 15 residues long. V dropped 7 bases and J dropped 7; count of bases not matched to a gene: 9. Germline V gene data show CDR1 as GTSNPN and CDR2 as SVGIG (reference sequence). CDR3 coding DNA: TGTGCCTCATCCGGGACAGGGGGTTCGAATTCACCCCTCCACTTT. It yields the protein CASSGTGGSNSPLHF. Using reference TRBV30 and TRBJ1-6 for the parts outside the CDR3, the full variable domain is SQTIHQWPATLVQPVGSPLSLECTVEGTSNPNLYWYRQAAGRGLQLLFYSVGIGQISSEVPQNLSASRPQDRQFILSSKKLLLSDSGFYLCASSGTGGSNSPLHFGNGTRLTVT.

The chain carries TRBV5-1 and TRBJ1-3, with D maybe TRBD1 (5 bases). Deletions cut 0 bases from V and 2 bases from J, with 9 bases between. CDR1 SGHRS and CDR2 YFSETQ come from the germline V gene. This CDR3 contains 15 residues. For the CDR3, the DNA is TGCGCCAGCAGCTTGGGGTTCAGGGCTGGAAACACCATATATTTT. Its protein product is CASSLGFRAGNTIYF.

In DNA form, the CDR3 reads TGTGCCAGCAGGGCATCGTCTAGCGGAGACACAGATACGCAGTATTTT. Translation gives CASRASSSGDTDTQYF. The J gene is TRBJ2-3, the V gene TRBV28; TRBD2 aligns across 7 bases. The CDR3 runs to 16 residues. V was clipped by 6 bases and J by 2 bases; unmatched bases: 11. CDR1 and CDR2 (germline): MDHEN, SYDVKM.

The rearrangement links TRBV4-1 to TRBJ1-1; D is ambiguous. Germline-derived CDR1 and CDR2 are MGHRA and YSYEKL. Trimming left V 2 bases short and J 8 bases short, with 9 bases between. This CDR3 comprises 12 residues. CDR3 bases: TGCGCCAGCAGCCAATTCGACAACGAAGCTTTCTTT. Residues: CASSQFDNEAFF.

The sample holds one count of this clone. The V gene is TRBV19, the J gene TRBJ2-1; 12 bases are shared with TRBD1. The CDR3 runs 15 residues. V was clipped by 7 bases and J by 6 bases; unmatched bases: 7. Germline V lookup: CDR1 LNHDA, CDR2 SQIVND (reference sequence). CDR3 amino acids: CASTRGTGGSNEQFF. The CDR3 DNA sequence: TGTGCCAGTACCCGTGGGACAGGGGGCTCCAATGAGCAGTTCTTC.

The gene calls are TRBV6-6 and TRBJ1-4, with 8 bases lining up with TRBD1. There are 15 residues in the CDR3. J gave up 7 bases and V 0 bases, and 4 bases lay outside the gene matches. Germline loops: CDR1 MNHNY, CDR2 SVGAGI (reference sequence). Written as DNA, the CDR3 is TGTGCCAGCAGTTACTCGACAGGGGTTGCTGAAAAACTGTTTTTT. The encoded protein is CASSYSTGVAEKLFF.

CDR3 nucleotide sequence: TGTGCCAGCAGCTTGTTACTAGCGGGGGGCACCGGGGAGCTGTTTTTT. It translates to CASSLLLAGGTGELFF. The gene calls are TRBV5-5 and TRBJ2-2; 12 positions match TRBD2. J lost 4 bases, V lost 1 base, and 2 bases had no gene match. Per the germline V gene, CDR1 is SGHKS and CDR2 is YYEKEE (reference sequence). This CDR3 has 16 amino acids.

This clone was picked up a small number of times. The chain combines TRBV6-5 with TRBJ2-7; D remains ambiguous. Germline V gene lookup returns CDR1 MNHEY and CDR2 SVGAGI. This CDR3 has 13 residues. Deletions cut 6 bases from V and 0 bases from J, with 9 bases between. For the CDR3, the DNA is TGTGCCAGCAGCCTCAGGCGCTCCTACGAGCAGTACTTC. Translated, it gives CASSLRRSYEQYF.

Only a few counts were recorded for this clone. The CDR3 region has the DNA TGTGCCAGATCTGAGGCTAGCGGGGGTATCAAAGAGACCCAGTACTTC. Translating gives CARSEASGGIKETQYF. V gene TRBV2 combines with J gene TRBJ2-5, with TRBD2 matching over 10 bases. CDR1 is SNHLY, CDR2 FYNNEI, per germline. CDR3 length equals 16 residues. Trimming removed 9 bases from V and 3 bases from J; junction bases left unmatched: 13. Based on the CDR3 plus reference TRBV2 and TRBJ2-5, the full variable domain is EPEVTQTPSHQVTQMGQEVILRCVPISNHLYFYWYRQILGQKVEFLVSFYNNEISEKSEIFDDQFSVERPDGSNFTLKIRSTKLEDSAMYFCARSEASGGIKETQYFGPGTRLLVL.

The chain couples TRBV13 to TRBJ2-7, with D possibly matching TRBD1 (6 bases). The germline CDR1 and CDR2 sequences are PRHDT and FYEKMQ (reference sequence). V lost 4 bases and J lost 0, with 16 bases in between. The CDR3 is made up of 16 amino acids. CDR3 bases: TGTGCCAGCAGCTCCCGAGGGGGTGGGAACTCCTACGAGCAGTACTTC. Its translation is CASSSRGGGNSYEQYF.

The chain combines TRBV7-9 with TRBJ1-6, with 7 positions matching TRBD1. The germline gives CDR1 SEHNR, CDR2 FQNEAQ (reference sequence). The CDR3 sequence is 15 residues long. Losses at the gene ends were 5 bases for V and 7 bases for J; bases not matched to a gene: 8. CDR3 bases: TGTGCCAGCAGCCCTCGGGCAGGGGGGAATTCACCCCTCCACTTT. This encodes CASSPRAGGNSPLHF.

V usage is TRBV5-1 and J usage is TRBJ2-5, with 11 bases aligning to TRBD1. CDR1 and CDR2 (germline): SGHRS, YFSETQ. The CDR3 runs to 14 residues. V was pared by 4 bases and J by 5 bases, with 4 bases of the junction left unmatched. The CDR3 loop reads CASSLDRGQETQYF. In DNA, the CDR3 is TGCGCCAGCAGCCTGGACAGGGGGCAGGAGACCCAGTACTTC.

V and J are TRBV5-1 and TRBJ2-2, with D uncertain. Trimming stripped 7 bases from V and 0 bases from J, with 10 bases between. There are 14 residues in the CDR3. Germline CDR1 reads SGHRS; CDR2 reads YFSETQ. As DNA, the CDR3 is TGCGCCAGCTTACCGGTCCCGAACACCGGGGAGCTGTTTTTT. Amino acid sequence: CASLPVPNTGELFF.

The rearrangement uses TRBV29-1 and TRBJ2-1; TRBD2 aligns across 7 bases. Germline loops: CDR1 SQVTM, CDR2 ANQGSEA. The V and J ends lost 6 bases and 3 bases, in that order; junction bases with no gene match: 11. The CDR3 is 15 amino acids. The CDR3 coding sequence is TGCAGCGTATCAGACAGCGGGAAACGCTACAATGAGCAGTTCTTC. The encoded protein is CSVSDSGKRYNEQFF.

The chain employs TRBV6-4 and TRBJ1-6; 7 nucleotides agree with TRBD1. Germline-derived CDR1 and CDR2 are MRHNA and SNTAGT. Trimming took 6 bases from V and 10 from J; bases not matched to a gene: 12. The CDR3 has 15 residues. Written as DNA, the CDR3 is TGTGCCAGCAGCGAATCGAGACAGGGAAACTCACCCCTCCACTTT. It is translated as CASSESRQGNSPLHF.

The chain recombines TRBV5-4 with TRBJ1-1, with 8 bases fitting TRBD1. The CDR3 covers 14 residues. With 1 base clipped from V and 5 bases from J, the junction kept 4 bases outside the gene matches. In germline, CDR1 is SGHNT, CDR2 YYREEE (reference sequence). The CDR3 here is CASSLPQGETEAFF. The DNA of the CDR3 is TGTGCCAGCAGCTTGCCACAGGGGGAGACTGAAGCTTTCTTT.

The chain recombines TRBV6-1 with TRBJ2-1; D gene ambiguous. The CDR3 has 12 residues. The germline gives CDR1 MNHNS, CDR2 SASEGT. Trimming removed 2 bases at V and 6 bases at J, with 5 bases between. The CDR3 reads CASSEYGNEQFF. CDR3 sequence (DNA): TGTGCCAGCAGTGAATACGGCAATGAGCAGTTCTTC.